This T cell receptor (beta chain) was retrieved from a study of cytomegalovirus exposure and HLA in healthy donors. This PCR relied on a set of 60 Vbeta primers and 13 Jbeta primers. Measured with immunoSEQ multiplex PCR; TCRdb has only the in-frame clones, and not every one. The sample has under 55,000 clones, over 70% seen once; the top ten hold about 3.1%. The CDR3 has 13 residues. Germline V gene data show CDR1 as PRHDT and CDR2 as FYEKMQ (reference sequence). V shed 5 bases and J shed 6 bases, with 10 bases lying between them. This TCR was sampled from a man younger than 35 in good health and CMV-seronegative. J is TRBJ2-2 and V is TRBV13; D is ambiguous. Sequencing used PBMCs. The CDR3 DNA is TGTGCCAGCAGCACTCGAGGTGCCGGGGAGCTGTTTTTT. This sequence encodes CASSTRGAGELFF.